Sequencing of this T cell receptor (beta chain) was carried out in a study of CD8+ T cells in alopecia areata. The overall study: Dosing with tofacitinib proceeded for 6 to 18 months, followed by 6 months off drug.

The CDR3 is 16 amino acids. To note about this clone: Its antigen is still unknown.

Treatment of the sample: oral pan-JAK inhibitor, 5-10 mg twice daily. RNA was isolated and reverse transcribed to cDNA, the sequencing template. The method was immunoSEQ multiplex PCR; TCRdb's version includes in-frame clones alone and lacks a portion of them. The sample has under 95,000 clones; about 71% are singletons. Whole-study findings and limits: Many expanded lesional clones persisted in scalp and blood during tofacitinib treatment. Sequence data from scalp samples additionally include resident alphabeta T cells of normal skin. Expanded CD8+ clones among the top 100, as well as scalp clonality, were significantly decreased by tofacitinib.

The sample consisted of CD8+ T cells sorted from blood, taken at roughly week 45, from a patient treated with tofacitinib. V usage is TRBV21-1 and J usage is TRBJ2-7; the table gives TRBD1 as D, unverified against the DNA. TRBV21-1 is a known pseudogene. The source of this sequence is a human donor with alopecia areata. CDR3 bases: TGTGCCAGCAGCAAAGGGATTACAGGGGGTCCTTTCGAGCAGTACTTC. Translated, it gives CASSKGITGGPFEQYF.